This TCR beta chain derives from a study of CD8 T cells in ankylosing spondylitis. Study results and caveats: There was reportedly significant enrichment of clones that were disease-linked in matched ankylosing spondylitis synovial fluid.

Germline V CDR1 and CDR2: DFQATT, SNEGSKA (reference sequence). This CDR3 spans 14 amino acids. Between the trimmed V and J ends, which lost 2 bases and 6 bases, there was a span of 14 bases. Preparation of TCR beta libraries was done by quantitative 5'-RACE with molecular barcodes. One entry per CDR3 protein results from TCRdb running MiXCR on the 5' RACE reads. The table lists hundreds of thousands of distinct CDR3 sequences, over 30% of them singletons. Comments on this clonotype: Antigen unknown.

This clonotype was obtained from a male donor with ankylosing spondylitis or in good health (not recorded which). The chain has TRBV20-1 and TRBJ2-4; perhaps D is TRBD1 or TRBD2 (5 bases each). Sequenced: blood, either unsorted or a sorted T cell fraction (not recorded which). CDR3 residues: CSARLWDGRNIQYF. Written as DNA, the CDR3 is TGCAGTGCTAGACTATGGGACGGTCGAAACATTCAGTACTTC.